These 15 T cell receptor beta chains share one sample of origin, sequenced in a study of T-cell memory formation after mild COVID-19 (TCRdb year 2021). The library was made by 5' RACE. The listed sequencing device is Illumina NovaSeq 6000. TCRdb redid the processing of the public reads, applying fastp at Q25 and MiXCR, and retained in-frame beta chains. Merged by CDR3 protein, the rows form single entries marked with the most common genes and DNA. This sample holds 90,000 to 120,000 distinct CDR3 sequences; over 8.5% were observed only once. The ten largest clones take up roughly two fifths of the sample. Sequenced: PBMCs or a T cell subset sorted from them (not recorded which). These TCRs come from a young man who had mild COVID-19 (a few samples of this study predate the infection). The sample titles of this study are shuffled in the database, so cell type and time point are left out; the donor was told from shared clones.

This clonotype has ten or more counts. The genes are TRBV12-3 or TRBV12-4 and TRBJ2-3; unclear D gene. This CDR3 comprises 11 residues. V lost 5 bases and J 4 bases, leaving 4 bases between the germline ends. The CDR3: CASSNPDTQYF. The CDR3 nucleotides read TGTGCCAGCAGTAACCCAGATACGCAGTATTTT.

This chain links TRBV21-1 with TRBJ2-1; TRBD2 is the table's D call, not checked against the DNA. TRBV21-1 is tagged as a pseudogene. The CDR3 loop spans 15 amino acids. CDR3 protein: CASLEGTATYNEQFF. CDR3 sequence (DNA): TGTGCCAGCCTGGAGGGTACAGCAACCTACAATGAGCAGTTCTTC.

This clonotype appeared once. The rearrangement joins TRBV2 to TRBJ2-5; no definite D call. The CDR3 is 13 amino acids. V lost 6 bases and J 2 bases, leaving 10 bases between the germline ends. Germline V lookup: CDR1 SNHLY, CDR2 FYNNEI. The CDR3, as DNA: TGTGCCAGCAGGGACGCCCTACAAGAGACCCAGTACTTC. Residues: CASRDALQETQYF.

Only a few counts were recorded for this clonotype. The V gene is TRBV24-1, the J gene TRBJ2-1; 9 nucleotides agree with TRBD2. In germline, CDR1 is KGHDR, CDR2 SFDVKD. The length of the CDR3 is 18 residues. With 3 bases clipped from V and 6 bases from J, the junction kept 14 bases outside the gene matches. CDR3 bases: TGTGCCACCAGTGATACCCCCTTAGCGGGGGTGGGATTCAATGAGCAGTTCTTC. It encodes CATSDTPLAGVGFNEQFF.

There are many counts of this clonotype. V usage is TRBV6-2 or TRBV6-3 and J usage is TRBJ2-1; TRBD2 matches 7 bases. The germline CDR1 and CDR2 sequences are MNHEY and SVGEGT. The CDR3 has 14 residues. With 8 bases clipped from V and 3 bases from J, the junction kept 7 bases outside the gene matches. CDR3 loop: CASSQPGGYNEQFF. CDR3 nucleotides: TGTGCCAGCTCCCAGCCGGGGGGCTACAATGAGCAGTTCTTC.

This clonotype turned up a few times. The chain uses TRBV12-3 or TRBV12-4 and TRBJ1-5; D call uncertain. The CDR3 covers 15 residues. The V end was cut by 7 bases, the J end by 3 bases, with 16 bases between. For the CDR3, the DNA is TGTGCCAGCACCACCCGGGCAGACTCCAATCAGCCCCAGCATTTT. Its protein product is CASTTRADSNQPQHF.

The rearrangement uses TRBV7-9 and TRBJ1-1; D unclear. With 3 bases removed from V and 1 base from J, the gap between germline ends came to 9 bases. CDR1 and CDR2 (germline): SEHNR, FQNEAQ (reference sequence). There are 14 residues in the CDR3. The CDR3 here is CASSFETGNTEAFF. The CDR3 nucleotides are TGTGCCAGCAGCTTCGAGACCGGGAACACTGAAGCTTTCTTT.

This clonotype was counted a few times. The chain has TRBV28 and TRBJ2-2; D possibly corresponds to TRBD1 (5 bases). The V end lost 3 bases, the J end lost 2 bases, and 10 bases lay between the germline ends. The CDR3 has 15 residues. The germline gives CDR1 MDHEN, CDR2 SYDVKM. The CDR3 loop is CASSFWGANTGELFF. The CDR3 bases are TGTGCCAGCAGTTTTTGGGGCGCAAACACCGGGGAGCTGTTTTTT.

This clonotype was counted only a few times. The rearrangement uses TRBV27 and TRBJ2-2, with 7 bases aligning to TRBD1. In germline, CDR1 is MNHEY, CDR2 SMNVEV (reference sequence). The CDR3 extends over 17 amino acids. J gave up 6 bases and V 6 bases, and 16 bases lay outside the gene matches. CDR3 region: CASSPQHRDRLSGELFF. The CDR3 bases are TGTGCCAGCAGCCCACAGCATCGGGACAGACTTTCCGGGGAGCTGTTTTTT.

CDR3 nucleotide sequence: TGTGCCAGCAGTTTGATTAGCAATCAGCCCCAGCATTTT. Translating it yields CASSLISNQPQHF. The gene calls are TRBV6-2 or TRBV6-3 and TRBJ1-5; D is unclear. The CDR3 sequence is 13 residues long. Trimming shortened V by 4 bases and J by 0 bases, and 4 bases separated the two germline ends. Looked up from germline, CDR1 is MNHEY and CDR2 is SVGEGT.

This clonotype was seen a few times. The V call is TRBV12-3 or TRBV12-4, the J call TRBJ2-5; TRBD2 matches 13 bases. The CDR3 runs 16 residues. V gave up 6 bases and J gave up 2 bases; unmatched junction bases: 6. This chain's CDR3 is CASRRLAGGEQETQYF. As DNA, the CDR3 is TGTGCCAGCAGAAGACTAGCGGGGGGAGAGCAAGAGACCCAGTACTTC.

V is TRBV20-1 and J is TRBJ2-3; D unresolved. Trimming stripped 3 bases from V and 2 bases from J, with 12 bases between. The CDR3 is made up of 14 amino acids. The germline V gene encodes CDR1 DFQATT and CDR2 SNEGSKA (reference sequence). The CDR3 region is CSASALLFTDTQYF. CDR3 coding DNA: TGCAGTGCTAGCGCCTTGCTGTTCACAGATACGCAGTATTTT.

This clonotype was detected many times. This chain connects TRBV12-5 to TRBJ2-7; a possible D gene is TRBD1 (5 bases). CDR1 and CDR2 from the germline V gene are LGHNT and FRNRAP. Trimming stripped 2 bases from V and 6 bases from J, with 20 bases between. This CDR3 is 16 amino acids long. CDR3 region: CASGLFTAAGWGEQYF. In nucleotides, the CDR3 is TGTGCTAGTGGTTTGTTCACTGCGGCAGGGTGGGGCGAGCAGTACTTC.

This clonotype was seen only a few times. The chain couples TRBV7-2 to TRBJ1-1; D is possibly TRBD1 (5 bases). The CDR3 spans 15 residues. CDR1 and CDR2 (germline): SGHTA, FQGNSA. The V gene lost 6 bases and the J gene lost 4 bases, with 18 bases spanning the gap. CDR3 in amino acids: CASRLGEGLFTEAFF. The CDR3 coding sequence is TGTGCCAGCAGGCTAGGTGAGGGACTGTTCACTGAAGCTTTCTTT. The full variable domain, completed using reference TRBV7-2 and TRBJ1-1, is GAGVSQSPSNKVTEKGKDVELRCDPISGHTALYWYRQSLGQGLEFLIYFQGNSAPDKSGLPSDRFSAERTGGSVSTLTIQRTQQEDSAVYLCASRLGEGLFTEAFFGQGTRLTVV.

This clonotype was observed a few times. The chain recombines TRBV25-1 with TRBJ2-5; D gene unclear. Trimming removed 8 bases at V and 5 bases at J, with 3 bases between. In germline, CDR1 is MGHDK, CDR2 SYGVNS. This CDR3 spans 9 amino acids. The CDR3 sequence is CASGETQYF. The CDR3 DNA is TGTGCCAGCGGGGAGACCCAGTACTTC. The full variable domain, completed using reference TRBV25-1 and TRBJ2-5, is EADIYQTPRYLVIGTGKKITLECSQTMGHDKMYWYQQDPGMELHLIHYSYGVNSTEKGDLSSESTVSRIRTEHFPLTLESARPSHTSQYLCASGETQYFGPGTRLLVL.